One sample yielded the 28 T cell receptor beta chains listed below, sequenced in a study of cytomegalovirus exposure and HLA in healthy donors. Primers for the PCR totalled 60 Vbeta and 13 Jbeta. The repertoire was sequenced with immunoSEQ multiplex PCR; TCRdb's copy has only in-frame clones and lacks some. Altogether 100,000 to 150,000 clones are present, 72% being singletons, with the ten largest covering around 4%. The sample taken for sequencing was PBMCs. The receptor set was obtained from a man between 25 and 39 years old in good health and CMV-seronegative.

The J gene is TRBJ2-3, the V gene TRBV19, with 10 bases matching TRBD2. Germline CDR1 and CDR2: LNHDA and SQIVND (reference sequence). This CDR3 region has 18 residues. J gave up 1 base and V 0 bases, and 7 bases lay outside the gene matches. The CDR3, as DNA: TGTGCCAGTAGTATAGACTCACTAGCGGGGACCGGCACAGATACGCAGTATTTT. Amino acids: CASSIDSLAGTGTDTQYF.

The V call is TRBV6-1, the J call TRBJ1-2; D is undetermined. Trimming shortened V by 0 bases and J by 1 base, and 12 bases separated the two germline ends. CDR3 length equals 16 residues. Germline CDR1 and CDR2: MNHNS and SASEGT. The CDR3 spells CASSEAWSEDNYGYTF. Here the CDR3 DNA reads TGTGCCAGCAGTGAAGCGTGGTCAGAAGATAACTATGGCTACACCTTC.

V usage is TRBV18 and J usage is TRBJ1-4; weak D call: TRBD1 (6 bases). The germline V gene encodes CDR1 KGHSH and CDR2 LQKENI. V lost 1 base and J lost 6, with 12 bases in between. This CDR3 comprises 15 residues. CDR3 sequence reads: CASSPLRDTHEKLFF. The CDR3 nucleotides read TGTGCCAGCTCACCACTCCGGGACACCCATGAAAAACTGTTTTTT.

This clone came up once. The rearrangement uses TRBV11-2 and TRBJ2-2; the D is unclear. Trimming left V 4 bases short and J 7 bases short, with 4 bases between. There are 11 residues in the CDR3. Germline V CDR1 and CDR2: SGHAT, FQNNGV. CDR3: CASSYIGELFF. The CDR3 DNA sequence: TGTGCCAGCAGCTATATCGGGGAGCTGTTTTTT.

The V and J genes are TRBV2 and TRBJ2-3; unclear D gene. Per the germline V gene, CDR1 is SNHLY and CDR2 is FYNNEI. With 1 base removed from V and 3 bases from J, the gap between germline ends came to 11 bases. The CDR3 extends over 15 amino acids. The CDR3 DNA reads TGTGCCAGCAGTGAAGGGGTCTCCAGGACAGATACGCAGTATTTT. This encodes CASSEGVSRTDTQYF.

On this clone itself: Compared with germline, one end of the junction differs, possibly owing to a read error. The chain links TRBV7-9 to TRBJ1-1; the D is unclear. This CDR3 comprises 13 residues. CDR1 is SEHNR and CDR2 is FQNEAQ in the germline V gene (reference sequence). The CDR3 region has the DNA TGTTCCAGCAGCTTTTCTGTAAACACTGAAGCTTTCTTT. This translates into CSSSFSVNTEAFF.

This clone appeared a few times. The CDR3 nucleotides are TGTGCCAGCAGCCACACCGGGACAGGGACCTATGGCTACACCTTC. It encodes CASSHTGTGTYGYTF. This rearrangement joins TRBV4-2 to TRBJ1-2; 9 positions agree with TRBD1. The CDR3 runs to 15 residues. The germline gives CDR1 LGHNA, CDR2 YNFKEQ. V dropped 3 bases and J dropped 4; count of bases not matched to a gene: 6.

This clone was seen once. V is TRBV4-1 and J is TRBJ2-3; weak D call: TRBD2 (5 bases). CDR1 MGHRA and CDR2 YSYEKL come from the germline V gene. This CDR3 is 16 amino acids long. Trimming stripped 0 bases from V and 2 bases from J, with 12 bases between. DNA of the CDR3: TGCGCCAGCAGCCAAGATGGAGCGGTATTCACAGATACGCAGTATTTT. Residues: CASSQDGAVFTDTQYF.

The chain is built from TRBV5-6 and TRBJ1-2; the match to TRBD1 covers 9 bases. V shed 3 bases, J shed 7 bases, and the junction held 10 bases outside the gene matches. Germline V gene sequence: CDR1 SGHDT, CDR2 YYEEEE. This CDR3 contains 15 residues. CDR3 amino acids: CASSWDRVIFGGYTF. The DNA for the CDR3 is TGTGCCAGCAGCTGGGACAGGGTTATTTTTGGTGGCTACACCTTC.

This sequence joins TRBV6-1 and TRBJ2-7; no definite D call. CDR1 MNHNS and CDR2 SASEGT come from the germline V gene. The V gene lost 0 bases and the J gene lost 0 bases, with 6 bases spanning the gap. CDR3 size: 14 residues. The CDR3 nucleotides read TGTGCCAGCAGTGAAGCGATCGGCTCCTACGAGCAGTACTTC. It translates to CASSEAIGSYEQYF.

The CDR3 loop reads CASSQGGTAGDGYTF. The CDR3 DNA reads as TGCGCCAGCAGCCAAGGTGGGACTGCAGGAGACGGCTACACCTTC. This chain connects TRBV4-1 to TRBJ1-2; D may be TRBD1 (5 bases). The germline gives CDR1 MGHRA, CDR2 YSYEKL. The CDR3 extends over 15 amino acids. V shed 1 base and J shed 8 bases, with 17 bases lying between them.

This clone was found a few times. CDR3 sequence (DNA): TGTGCCAGCAGCTTAGACGGAGATTCACCCCTCCACTTT. Protein product: CASSLDGDSPLHF. V is TRBV7-9 and J is TRBJ1-6; D remains unclear. This CDR3 has 13 amino acids. Trimming took 1 base from V and 8 from J, leaving 6 bases between them. In germline, CDR1 is SEHNR, CDR2 FQNEAQ (reference sequence).

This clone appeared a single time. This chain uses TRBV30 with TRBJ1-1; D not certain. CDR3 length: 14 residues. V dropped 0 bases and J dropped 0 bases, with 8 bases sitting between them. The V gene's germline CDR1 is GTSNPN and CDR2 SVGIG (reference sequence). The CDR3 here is CAWSVVSMNTEAFF. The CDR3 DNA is TGTGCCTGGAGTGTTGTTAGCATGAACACTGAAGCTTTCTTT. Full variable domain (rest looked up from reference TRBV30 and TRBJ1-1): SQTIHQWPATLVQPVGSPLSLECTVEGTSNPNLYWYRQAAGRGLQLLFYSVGIGQISSEVPQNLSASRPQDRQFILSSKKLLLSDSGFYLCAWSVVSMNTEAFFGQGTRLTVV.

CDR3 in amino acids: CASSPPNRDGYTF. CDR3 sequence (DNA): TGTGCCAGCTCACCACCAAACAGGGATGGCTACACCTTC. The chain joins TRBV18 to TRBJ1-2; D might be TRBD1 (6 bases). The CDR3 runs to 13 residues. Trimming shortened V by 0 bases and J by 6 bases, and 8 bases separated the two germline ends. Germline lookup yields CDR1 KGHSH and CDR2 LQKENI.

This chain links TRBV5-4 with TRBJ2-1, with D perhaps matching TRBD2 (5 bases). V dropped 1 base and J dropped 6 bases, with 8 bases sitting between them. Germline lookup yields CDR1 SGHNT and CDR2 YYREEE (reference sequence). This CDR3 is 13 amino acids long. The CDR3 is CASSLPGVNEQFF. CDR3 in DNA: TGTGCCAGCAGCTTGCCCGGGGTCAATGAGCAGTTCTTC.

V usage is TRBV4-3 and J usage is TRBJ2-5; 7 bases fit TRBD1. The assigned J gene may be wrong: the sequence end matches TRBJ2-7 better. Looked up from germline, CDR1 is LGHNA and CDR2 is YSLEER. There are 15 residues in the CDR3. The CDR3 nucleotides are TGCGCCAGCAGCCAAATTCCGGGACAGACCTACGAGCAGTACTTC. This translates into CASSQIPGQTYEQYF.

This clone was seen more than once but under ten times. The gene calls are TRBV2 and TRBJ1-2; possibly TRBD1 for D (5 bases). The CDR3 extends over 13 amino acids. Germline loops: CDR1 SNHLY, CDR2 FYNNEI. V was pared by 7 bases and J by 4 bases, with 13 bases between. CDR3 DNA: TGTGCCAGCACAGGGTTAGTTCCCTATGGCTACACCTTC. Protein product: CASTGLVPYGYTF.

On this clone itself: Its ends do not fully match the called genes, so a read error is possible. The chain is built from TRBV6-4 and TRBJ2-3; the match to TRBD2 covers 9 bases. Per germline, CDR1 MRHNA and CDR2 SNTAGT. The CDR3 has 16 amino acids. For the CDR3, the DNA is TGTGCCAGCAGTGACTCGAAGGGGACTAGCAAAGATACGCAGTATTTT. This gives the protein CASSDSKGTSKDTQYF.

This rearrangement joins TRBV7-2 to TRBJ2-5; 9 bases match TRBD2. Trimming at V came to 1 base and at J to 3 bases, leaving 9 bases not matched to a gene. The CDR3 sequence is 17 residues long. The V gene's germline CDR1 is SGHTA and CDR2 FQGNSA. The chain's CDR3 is CASSLVSGGQGEETQYF. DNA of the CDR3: TGTGCCAGCAGCTTAGTCAGCGGGGGGCAAGGGGAAGAGACCCAGTACTTC.

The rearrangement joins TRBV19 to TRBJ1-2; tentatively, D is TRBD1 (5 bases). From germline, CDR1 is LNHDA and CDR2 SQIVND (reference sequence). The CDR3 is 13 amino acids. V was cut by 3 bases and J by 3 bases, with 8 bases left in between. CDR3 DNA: TGTGCCAGTAGTATGGGGCGGTACTATGGCTACACCTTC. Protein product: CASSMGRYYGYTF.

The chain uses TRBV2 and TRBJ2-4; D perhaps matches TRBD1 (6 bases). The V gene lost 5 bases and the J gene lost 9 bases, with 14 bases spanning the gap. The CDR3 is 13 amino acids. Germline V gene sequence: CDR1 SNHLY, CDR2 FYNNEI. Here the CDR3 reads CASSLDRNAIQYF. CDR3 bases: TGTGCCAGCAGTTTAGACAGGAACGCCATTCAGTACTTC.

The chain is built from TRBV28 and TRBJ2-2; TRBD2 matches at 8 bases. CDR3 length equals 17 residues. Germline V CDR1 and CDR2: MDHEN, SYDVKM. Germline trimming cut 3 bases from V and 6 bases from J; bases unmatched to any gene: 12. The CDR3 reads CASSFFLRTSSSGELFF. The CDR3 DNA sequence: TGTGCCAGCAGTTTTTTCCTTCGGACTAGCTCCTCCGGGGAGCTGTTTTTT.

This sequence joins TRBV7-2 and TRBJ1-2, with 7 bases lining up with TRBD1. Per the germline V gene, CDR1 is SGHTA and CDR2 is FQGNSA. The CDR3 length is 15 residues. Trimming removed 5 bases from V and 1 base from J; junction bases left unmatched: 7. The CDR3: CASSRRGTDNYGYTF. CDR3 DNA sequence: TGTGCCAGCAGCCGTAGAGGGACAGATAACTATGGCTACACCTTC.

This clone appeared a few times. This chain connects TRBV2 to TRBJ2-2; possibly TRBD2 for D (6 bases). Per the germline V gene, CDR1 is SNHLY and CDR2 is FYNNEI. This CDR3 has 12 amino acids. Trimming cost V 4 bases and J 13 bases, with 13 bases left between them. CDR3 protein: CASSAIGGGLFF. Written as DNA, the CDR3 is TGTGCCAGCAGTGCTATCGGGGGAGGGCTGTTTTTT.

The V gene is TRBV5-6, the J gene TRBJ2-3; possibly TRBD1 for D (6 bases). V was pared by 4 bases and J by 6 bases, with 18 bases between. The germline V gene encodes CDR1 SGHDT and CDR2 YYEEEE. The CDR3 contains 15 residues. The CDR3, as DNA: TGTGCCAGCAGCCCCCCCGGCGGGCAGGGGGATACGCAGTATTTT. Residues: CASSPPGGQGDTQYF.

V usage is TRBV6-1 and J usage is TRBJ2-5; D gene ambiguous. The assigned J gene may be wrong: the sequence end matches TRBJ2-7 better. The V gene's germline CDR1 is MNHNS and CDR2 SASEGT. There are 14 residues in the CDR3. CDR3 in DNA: TGTGCCAGCAGTGAGACCTACAGCTCCTACGAGCAGTACTTC. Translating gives CASSETYSSYEQYF.

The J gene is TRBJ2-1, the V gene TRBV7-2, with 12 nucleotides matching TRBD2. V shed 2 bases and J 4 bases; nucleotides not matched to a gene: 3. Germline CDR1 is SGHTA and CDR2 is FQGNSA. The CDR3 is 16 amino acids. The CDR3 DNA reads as TGTGCCAGCAGCTTAACAGGGACTAGCGGGTACAATGAGCAGTTCTTC. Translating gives CASSLTGTSGYNEQFF.

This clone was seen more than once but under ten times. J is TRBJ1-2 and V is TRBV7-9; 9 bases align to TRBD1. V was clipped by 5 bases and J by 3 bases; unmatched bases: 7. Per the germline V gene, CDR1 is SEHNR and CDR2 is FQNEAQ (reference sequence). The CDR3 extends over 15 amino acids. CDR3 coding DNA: TGTGCCAGCAGCCCGGGGACAGGGCTGTACTATGGCTACACCTTC. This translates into CASSPGTGLYYGYTF.